A selection of T cell receptor beta chains follows, all from one sample in a study of blood T cell repertoires in COVID-19. Clones were sequenced by immunoSEQ multiplex PCR, and TCRdb holds only the in-frame ones, with some missing. The table has over 100,000 clones, 88% seen once; the top ten hold 10%. Sequencing input: peripheral blood. All receptors come from a man aged 45-65 years with acute or convalescent COVID-19. Both conserved end residues are part of each CDR3. The D gene is left open where the match is weak. Clone size is stated in some rows and not others, as once, few, many or a class when expanded.

J gene: TRBJ1-5; V gene: TRBV3-1/TRBV3-2; clone size: -; D gene: TRBD1; CDR3 protein: CASSLSGTGEGQPQHF; CDR3 DNA: TGTGCCAGCAGTTTATCCGGGACAGGGGAGGGTCAGCCCCAGCATTTT
J gene: TRBJ1-3; V gene: TRBV3-1/TRBV3-2; clone size: -; D gene: -; CDR3 protein: CASRQGSGNTIYF; CDR3 DNA: TGTGCCAGCAGACAGGGCTCTGGAAACACCATATATTTT
J gene: TRBJ1-2; V gene: TRBV27; clone size: -; D gene: TRBD1; CDR3 protein: CASRDRRTGGNYGYTF; CDR3 DNA: TGTGCCAGCAGAGATCGTCGGACAGGGGGAAACTATGGCTACACCTTC
J gene: TRBJ2-2; V gene: TRBV2; clone size: -; D gene: TRBD2; CDR3 protein: CASRAGGYTGELFF; CDR3 DNA: TGTGCCAGCAGAGCGGGAGGATACACCGGGGAGCTGTTTTTT
J gene: TRBJ1-3; V gene: TRBV10-2; clone size: few; D gene: -; CDR3 protein: CASRKPPVPGNTIYF; CDR3 DNA: TGCGCCAGCAGAAAACCTCCAGTCCCCGGAAACACCATATATTTT
J gene: TRBJ1-3; V gene: TRBV2; clone size: -; D gene: -; CDR3 protein: CASSEVELGRNTIYF; CDR3 DNA: TGTGCCAGCAGTGAGGTCGAACTCGGTAGAAACACCATATATTTT
J gene: TRBJ2-7; V gene: TRBV5-1; clone size: -; D gene: TRBD2; CDR3 protein: CASRGLAGPIYEQYF; CDR3 DNA: TGCGCCAGCAGAGGACTAGCGGGACCAATCTACGAGCAGTACTTC
J gene: TRBJ1-2; V gene: TRBV5-1; clone size: -; D gene: -; CDR3 protein: CASSLGENYGYTF; CDR3 DNA: TGCGCCAGCAGCTTGGGCGAGAACTATGGCTACACCTTC
J gene: TRBJ1-3; V gene: TRBV14; clone size: -; D gene: TRBD1; CDR3 protein: CASSQRGTGTGNTIYF; CDR3 DNA: TGTGCCAGCAGCCAACGCGGGACAGGGACGGGAAACACCATATATTTT
J gene: TRBJ1-1; V gene: TRBV5-4; clone size: -; D gene: -; CDR3 protein: CASSLTVNTEAFF; CDR3 DNA: TGTGCCAGCAGCCTCACTGTGAACACTGAAGCTTTCTTT
J gene: TRBJ1-1; V gene: TRBV27; clone size: few; D gene: -; CDR3 protein: CASSWGVGLNTEAFF; CDR3 DNA: TGTGCCAGCAGTTGGGGGGTGGGCTTGAACACTGAAGCTTTCTTT
J gene: TRBJ1-5; V gene: TRBV7-8; clone size: -; D gene: TRBD1; CDR3 protein: CASSLRRHRGPSNQPQHF; CDR3 DNA: TGTGCCAGCAGCTTAAGAAGACACAGGGGACCTAGCAATCAGCCCCAGCATTTT